This T cell receptor beta chain appears in the sequencing data of a study of blood T cells in healthy people across ages. Points from the study as a whole: A strong correlation between TCR beta diversity and naive T cell percentage was seen. When set beside aged donors, long-lived donors presented more naive CD4+ cells and higher diversity.

Trimming pared 6 bases from V and 4 bases from J, leaving 18 bases between. Germline loops: CDR1 MNHEY, CDR2 SVGAGI. CDR3 length: 15 residues. Through a sample-barcoded 5' primer and a J-beta primer mix, a second PCR was run for roughly 7 to 12 cycles. Each CDR3 protein gets one entry after TCRdb re-called the 5' RACE reads with MiXCR. The data show hundreds of thousands of distinct CDR3 sequences, with 20% to 30% seen just once and about 3% held by the top ten. On this clonotype: Its specificity is unknown.

Another study also made use of these data, one on T cells of mothers and their children. That source reports: For cDNA synthesis, the complete extracted RNA was used (about 1.6 ug per 15 ul). Mothers yielded over 8 million CDR3 reads, children some 2.9 million each.

The chain carries TRBV6-5 and TRBJ1-2, with D tentatively TRBD1 (6 bases). This receptor was taken from a boy between 10 and 17 years old in good health. The sequenced material came from blood. CDR3 sequence reads: CASSAGGSGGYGYTF. In DNA form, the CDR3 reads TGTGCCAGCAGCGCCGGGGGCTCTGGTGGCTATGGCTACACCTTC.